The T cell receptor beta chain under discussion was sequenced for a study of T cell responses to AZD1222 COVID-19 vaccine. Points from the study as a whole: Spike-specific TCR breadth and depth both grew after two AZD1222 doses. Clonal diversity was possibly underestimated, and white British individuals and females predominated among donors. Unmutated variant regions reportedly attract nearly half of all spike-specific TCRs.

This clone was seen only a few times. Its antigen is as yet unknown. The CDR3 is 16 amino acids. V shed 2 bases, J shed 0 bases, and the junction held 4 bases outside the gene matches. Germline CDR1 is WNHNN and CDR2 is SYGVQD (reference sequence). The data were produced by immunoSEQ multiplex PCR, yet TCRdb's version contains in-frame clones alone and is incomplete. Here the sample spans approximately 110,000 clones, roughly 90% being singletons. This chain connects TRBV10-1 to TRBJ2-7, with 10 bases aligning to TRBD1. The receptor comes from an adult in good health. The sequencing used peripheral blood, collected on day 0 of AZD1222 vaccination. CDR3 sequence (DNA): TGCGCCAGCAGTGAGATGGACAGGGGGGTCTCCTACGAGCAGTACTTC. Protein product: CASSEMDRGVSYEQYF.